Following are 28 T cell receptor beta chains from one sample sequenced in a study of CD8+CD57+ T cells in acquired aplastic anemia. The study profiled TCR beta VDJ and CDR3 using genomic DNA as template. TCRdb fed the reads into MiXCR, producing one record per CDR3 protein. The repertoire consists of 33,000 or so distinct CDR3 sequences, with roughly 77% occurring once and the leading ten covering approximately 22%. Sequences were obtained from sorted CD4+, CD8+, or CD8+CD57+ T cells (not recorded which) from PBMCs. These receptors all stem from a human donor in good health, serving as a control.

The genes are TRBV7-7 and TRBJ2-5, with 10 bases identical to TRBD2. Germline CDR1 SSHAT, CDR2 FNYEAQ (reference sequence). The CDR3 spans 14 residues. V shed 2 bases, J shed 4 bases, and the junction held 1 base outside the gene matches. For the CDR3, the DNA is TGTGCCAGCAGCTTAATAGCGGGGGGAGAGACCCAGTACTTC. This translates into CASSLIAGGETQYF.

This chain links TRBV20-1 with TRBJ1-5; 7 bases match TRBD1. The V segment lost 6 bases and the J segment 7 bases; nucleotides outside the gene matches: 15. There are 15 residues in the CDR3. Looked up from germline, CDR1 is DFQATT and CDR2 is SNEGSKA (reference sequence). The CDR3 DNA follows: TGCAGTGCAACTACAGGGGAAACAGGGAGACAGCCCCAGCATTTT. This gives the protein CSATTGETGRQPQHF.

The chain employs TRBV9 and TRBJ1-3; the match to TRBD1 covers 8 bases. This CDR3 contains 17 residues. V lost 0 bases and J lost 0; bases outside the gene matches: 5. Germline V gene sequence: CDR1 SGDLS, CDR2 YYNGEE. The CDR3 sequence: CASSVAAGGFSGNTIYF. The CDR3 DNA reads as TGTGCCAGCAGCGTAGCGGCAGGGGGCTTCTCTGGAAACACCATATATTTT.

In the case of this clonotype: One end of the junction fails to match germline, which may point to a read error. As DNA, the CDR3 is TGTGCCAGCAGTTTGGCGGAGACCCAGTGCTTC. This encodes CASSLAETQCF. V usage is TRBV12-3 or TRBV12-4 and J usage is TRBJ2-5; D remains ambiguous. This CDR3 comprises 11 residues.

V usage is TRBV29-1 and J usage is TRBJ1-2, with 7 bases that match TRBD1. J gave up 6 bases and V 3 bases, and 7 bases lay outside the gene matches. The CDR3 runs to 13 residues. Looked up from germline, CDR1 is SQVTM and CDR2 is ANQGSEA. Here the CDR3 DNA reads TGCAGCGTTGACGAGACAGGGTATCATGGCTACACCTTC. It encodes CSVDETGYHGYTF.

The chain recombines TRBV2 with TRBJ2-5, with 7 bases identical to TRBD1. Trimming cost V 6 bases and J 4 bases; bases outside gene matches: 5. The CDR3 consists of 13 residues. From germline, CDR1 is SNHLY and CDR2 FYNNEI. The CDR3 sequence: CASSETGRETQYF. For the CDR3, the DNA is TGTGCCAGCAGCGAGACAGGGCGAGAGACCCAGTACTTC.

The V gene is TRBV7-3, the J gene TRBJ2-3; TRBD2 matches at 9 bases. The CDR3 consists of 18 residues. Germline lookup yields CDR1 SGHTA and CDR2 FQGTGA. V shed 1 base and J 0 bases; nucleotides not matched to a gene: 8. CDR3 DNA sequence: TGTGCCAGCAGCTTAAGGCCAGCGGGGGGCTTCAGCACAGATACGCAGTATTTT. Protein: CASSLRPAGGFSTDTQYF.

The CDR3 is CAIGWTDTQYF. The CDR3 DNA reads TGTGCCATCGGGTGGACTGATACGCAGTATTTT. The chain is built from TRBV10-3 and TRBJ2-3, with D perhaps TRBD2 (5 bases). This CDR3 region has 11 residues. The V and J ends lost 8 bases and 6 bases respectively, with 9 bases between them. CDR1 and CDR2 from the germline V gene are ENHRY and SYGVKD.

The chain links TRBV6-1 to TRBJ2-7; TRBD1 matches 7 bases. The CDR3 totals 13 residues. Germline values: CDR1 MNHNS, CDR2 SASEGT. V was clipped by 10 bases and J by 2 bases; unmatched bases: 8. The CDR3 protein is CATSKQGPYEQYF. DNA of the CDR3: TGTGCCACGAGTAAACAGGGGCCCTACGAGCAGTACTTC.

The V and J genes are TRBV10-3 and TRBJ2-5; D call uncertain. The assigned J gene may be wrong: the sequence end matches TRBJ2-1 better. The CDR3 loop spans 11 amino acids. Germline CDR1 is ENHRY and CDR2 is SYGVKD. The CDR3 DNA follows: TGTGCCATCAGTGATGTTGATGAGCAGTTCTTC. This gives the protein CAISDVDEQFF.

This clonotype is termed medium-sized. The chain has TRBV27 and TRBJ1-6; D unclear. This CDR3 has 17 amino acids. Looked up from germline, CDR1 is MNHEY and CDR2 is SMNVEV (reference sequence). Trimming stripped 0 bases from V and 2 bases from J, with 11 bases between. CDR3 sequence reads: CASSLSGRATYNSPLHF. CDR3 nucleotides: TGTGCCAGCAGTTTATCGGGGAGGGCCACCTATAATTCACCCCTCCACTTT.

CDR3 residues: CSAKGRNSYEQYV. Here the CDR3 DNA reads TGCAGTGCTAAGGGCAGGAACTCCTACGAGCAGTACGTC. The chain links TRBV20-1 to TRBJ2-7; the D is unclear. Germline V gene data show CDR1 as DFQATT and CDR2 as SNEGSKA (reference sequence). The V end was cut by 4 bases, the J end by 0 bases, with 10 bases between. This CDR3 region has 13 residues.

DNA of the CDR3: TGCGCCAGCAGCTTGGCGGCAGGGGGACCTAAGTATGAGCAGTTCTTC. This gives the protein CASSLAAGGPKYEQFF. This sequence joins TRBV5-1 and TRBJ2-1, with 7 bases fitting TRBD1. The CDR3 sequence is 16 residues long. V dropped 0 bases and J dropped 8; count of bases not matched to a gene: 11. Germline loops: CDR1 SGHRS, CDR2 YFSETQ.

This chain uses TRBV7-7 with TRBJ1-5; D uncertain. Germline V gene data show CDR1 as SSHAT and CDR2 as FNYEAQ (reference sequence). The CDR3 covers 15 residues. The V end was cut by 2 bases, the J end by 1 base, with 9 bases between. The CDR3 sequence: CASSLRSGSNQPQHF. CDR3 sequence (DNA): TGTGCCAGCAGCTTACGATCGGGGAGCAATCAGCCCCAGCATTTT.

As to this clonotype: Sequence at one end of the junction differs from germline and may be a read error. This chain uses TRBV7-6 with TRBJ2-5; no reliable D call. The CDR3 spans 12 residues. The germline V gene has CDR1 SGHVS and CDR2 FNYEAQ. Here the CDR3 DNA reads TGTGCTAGCAGCCCACCGTTGGAGACCCAGTACTTC. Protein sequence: CASSPPLETQYF. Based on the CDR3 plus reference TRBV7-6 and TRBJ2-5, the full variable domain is GAGVSQSPRYKVTKRGQDVALRCDPISGHVSLYWYRQALGQGPEFLTYFNYEAQQDKSGLPNDRFSAERPEGSISTLTIQRTEQRDSAMYRCASSPPLETQYFGPGTRLLVL.

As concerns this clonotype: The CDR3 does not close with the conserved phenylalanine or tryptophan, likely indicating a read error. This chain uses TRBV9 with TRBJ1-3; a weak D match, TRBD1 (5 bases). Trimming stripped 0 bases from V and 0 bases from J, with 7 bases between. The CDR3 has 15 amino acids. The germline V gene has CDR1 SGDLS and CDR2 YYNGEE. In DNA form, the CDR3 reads TGTGCCAGCAGCGTAGAGGGGTTCTCTGGAAACACCATATATTCT. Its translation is CASSVEGFSGNTIYS.

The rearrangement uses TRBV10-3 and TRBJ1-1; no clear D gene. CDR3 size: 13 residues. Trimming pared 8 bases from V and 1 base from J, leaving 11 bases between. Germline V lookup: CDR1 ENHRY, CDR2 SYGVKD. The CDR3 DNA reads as TGTGCCATCCAATCCCAGGCGAACACTGAAGCTTTCTTT. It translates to CAIQSQANTEAFF.

The CDR3 DNA follows: TGCAGTGCCGGACAGGACGGCACAGATACGCAGTATTTT. Amino acid sequence: CSAGQDGTDTQYF. V and J are TRBV20-1 and TRBJ2-3, with 7 nucleotides matching TRBD1. Germline V gives CDR1 DFQATT, CDR2 SNEGSKA (reference sequence). The junction had 4 bases not matched to a gene; V was cut back by 6 bases and J by 1 base. The CDR3 is 13 amino acids.

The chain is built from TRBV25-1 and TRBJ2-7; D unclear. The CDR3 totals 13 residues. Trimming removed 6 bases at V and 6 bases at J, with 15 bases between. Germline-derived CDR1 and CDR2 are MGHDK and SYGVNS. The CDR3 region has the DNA TGTGCCAGCAGCCAAGCCCTTTTGGTCGAGCAGTACTTC. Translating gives CASSQALLVEQYF.

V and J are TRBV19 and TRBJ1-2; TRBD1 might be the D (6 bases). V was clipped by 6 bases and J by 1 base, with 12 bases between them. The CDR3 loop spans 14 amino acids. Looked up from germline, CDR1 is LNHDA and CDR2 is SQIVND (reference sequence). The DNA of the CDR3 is TGTGCCAGTAGCCCGGGACACCTTAACTATGGCTACACCTTC. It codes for CASSPGHLNYGYTF.

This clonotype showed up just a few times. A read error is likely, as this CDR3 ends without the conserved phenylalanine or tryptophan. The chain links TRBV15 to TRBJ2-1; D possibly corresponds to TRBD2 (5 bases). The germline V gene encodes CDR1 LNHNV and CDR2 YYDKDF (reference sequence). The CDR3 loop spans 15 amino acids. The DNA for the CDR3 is TGTGTCACCAGCAGAGGAGGCAGGTCCTACAATGAGCAGTTCTCC. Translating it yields CVTSRGGRSYNEQFS.

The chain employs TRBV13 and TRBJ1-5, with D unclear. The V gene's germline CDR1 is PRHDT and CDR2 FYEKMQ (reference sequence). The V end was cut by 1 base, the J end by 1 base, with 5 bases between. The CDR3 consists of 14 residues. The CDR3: CASSLVDSNQPQHF. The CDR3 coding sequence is TGTGCCAGCAGCTTAGTAGACAGCAATCAGCCCCAGCATTTT. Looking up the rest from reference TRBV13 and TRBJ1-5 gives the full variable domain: AAGVIQSPRHLIKEKRETATLKCYPIPRHDTVYWYQQGPGQDPQFLISFYEKMQSDKGSIPDRFSAQQFSDYHSELNMSSLELGDSALYFCASSLVDSNQPQHFGDGTRLSIL.

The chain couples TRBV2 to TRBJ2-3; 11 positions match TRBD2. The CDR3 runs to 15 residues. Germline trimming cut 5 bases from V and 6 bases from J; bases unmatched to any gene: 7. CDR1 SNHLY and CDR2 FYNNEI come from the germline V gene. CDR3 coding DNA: TGTGCCAGCAGTTTTAGCGGGGGGGCCGGGGATACGCAGTATTTT. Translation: CASSFSGGAGDTQYF.

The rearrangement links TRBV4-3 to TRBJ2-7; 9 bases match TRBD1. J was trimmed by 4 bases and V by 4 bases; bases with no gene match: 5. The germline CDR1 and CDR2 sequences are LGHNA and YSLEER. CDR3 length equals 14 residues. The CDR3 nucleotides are TGCGCCAGCAGCCGTCGGACAGGGGATTACGAGCAGTACTTC. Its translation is CASSRRTGDYEQYF.

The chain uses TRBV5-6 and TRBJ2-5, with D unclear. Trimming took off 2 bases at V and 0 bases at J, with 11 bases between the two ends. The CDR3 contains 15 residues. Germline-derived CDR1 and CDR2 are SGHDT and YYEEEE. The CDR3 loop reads CASSFGRYYQETQYF. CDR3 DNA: TGTGCCAGCAGCTTCGGCAGATATTACCAAGAGACCCAGTACTTC.

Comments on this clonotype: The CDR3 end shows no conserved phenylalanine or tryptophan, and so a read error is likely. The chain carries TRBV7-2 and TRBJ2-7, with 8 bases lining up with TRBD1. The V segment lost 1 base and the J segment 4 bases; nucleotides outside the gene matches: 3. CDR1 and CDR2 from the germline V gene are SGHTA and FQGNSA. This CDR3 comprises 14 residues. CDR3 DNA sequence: TGTGCCAGCAGCTTAGAGCAGGGGGCTTACGAGCAGTACCTC. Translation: CASSLEQGAYEQYL.

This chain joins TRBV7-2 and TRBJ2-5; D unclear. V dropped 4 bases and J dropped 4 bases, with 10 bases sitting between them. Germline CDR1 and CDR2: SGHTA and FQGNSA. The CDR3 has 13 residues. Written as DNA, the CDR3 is TGTGCCAGCAGCTCCCAACTCACAGAGACCCAGTACTTC. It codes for CASSSQLTETQYF.

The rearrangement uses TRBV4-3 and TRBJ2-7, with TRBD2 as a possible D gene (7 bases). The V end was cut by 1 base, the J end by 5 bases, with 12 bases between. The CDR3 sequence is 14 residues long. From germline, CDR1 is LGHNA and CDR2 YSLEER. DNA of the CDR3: TGCGCCAGCAGCCAAGCGGGGGGCGGCCACGAGCAGTACTTC. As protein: CASSQAGGGHEQYF.